This T cell receptor beta chain was captured by sequencing in a study of cytomegalovirus exposure and HLA in healthy donors. Some clones are missing from TCRdb's copy, which holds only in-frame ones; the method was immunoSEQ multiplex PCR. The sample lists approximately 270,000 clones, about 88% seen once, with around 12% in the top ten. Of note for this clone: Antigen: not known.

Findings of the study overall: Most TCR sequences showed up rarely, but some public TCRs showed up in many donors. Over 150 TCR beta chains were listed as cytomegalovirus-associated. Reportedly, cytomegalovirus status was diagnosed with high sensitivity and specificity.

Input material: PBMCs. The TCR was taken from a man in his late teens or twenties in good health and CMV-seropositive.

CDR3 sequence: CASSSGLAGGPGRGDTQYF. The CDR3 nucleotides read TGTGCCAGCAGCTCCGGACTAGCGGGAGGGCCTGGCCGTGGAGATACGCAGTATTTT. The V and J genes are TRBV7-9 and TRBJ2-3; 15 bases align to TRBD2. V lost 4 bases, J lost 5 bases, and 13 bases stayed unmatched. Germline V CDR1 and CDR2: SEHNR, FQNEAQ (reference sequence). The CDR3 runs to 19 residues.